The entry below gives a single T cell receptor beta chain sequence along with its context. Per the germline V gene, CDR1 is LNHNV and CDR2 is YYDKDF (reference sequence). CDR3 length: 12 residues. Trimming left V 2 bases short and J 12 bases short, with 11 bases between. The repertoire was sequenced with immunoSEQ multiplex PCR; TCRdb's copy has only in-frame clones and lacks some. The sample consists of about 350,000 clones, around 83% of them appearing once. This sample stems from a study of Ad26.COV2.S vaccination and SARS-CoV-2 variants. The treatment here: 19 received Ad26.COV2.S at low or high dose, single or two shots; roughly five received placebo; per-sample allocation not given. The investigators took samples on day 63 after the first vaccine or placebo injection.

The chain combines TRBV15 with TRBJ2-1, with unresolved D. This receptor was obtained from a person between 18 and 65 years old who received the Ad26.COV2.S COVID-19 vaccine or a placebo. Sequences were derived from peripheral blood, sampled in a trial of Ad26.COV2.S vaccine versus placebo. CDR3: CATSRSPNGQFF. The CDR3 bases are TGTGCCACCAGCAGAAGCCCTAACGGGCAGTTCTTC.